This T cell receptor beta chain is from a study of cytomegalovirus exposure and HLA in healthy donors. Study outcomes and limitations: It was reportedly the case that the classifier diagnosed cytomegalovirus status with high specificity and sensitivity. As a later analysis showed, several of the most significant clusters appeared to be linked to common viral pathogens. In a later analysis, across HLA loci, associated TCR counts were highest for DRB1, lowest for HLA-C. A later analysis reportedly found that, within productive TCRs, an Asian-associated ancestry cluster had fewer N-insertions than the mean observed across the roughly 610 donors.

As to this clone: The antigen remains unidentified.

The germline gives CDR1 SGHTA, CDR2 FQGNSA. This CDR3 contains 17 residues. V shed 1 base and J shed 5 bases, with 17 bases lying between them. The PCR employed 60 Vbeta primers together with 13 Jbeta primers. Clones were read by immunoSEQ multiplex PCR, and TCRdb kept only the in-frame ones, dropping some. The data hold 160,000 or so clones, with 80% to 85% observed a single time. The V gene is TRBV7-2, the J gene TRBJ2-2; tentative D call: TRBD2 (5 bases). The clonotype comes from a woman between 18 and 30 years old in good health and CMV-seronegative. Sequencing was carried out using PBMCs. The CDR3 DNA sequence: TGTGCCAGCAGCTTAGAGGTCGGGGTAGAGAGGACCGGGGAGCTGTTTTTT. This gives the protein CASSLEVGVERTGELFF.